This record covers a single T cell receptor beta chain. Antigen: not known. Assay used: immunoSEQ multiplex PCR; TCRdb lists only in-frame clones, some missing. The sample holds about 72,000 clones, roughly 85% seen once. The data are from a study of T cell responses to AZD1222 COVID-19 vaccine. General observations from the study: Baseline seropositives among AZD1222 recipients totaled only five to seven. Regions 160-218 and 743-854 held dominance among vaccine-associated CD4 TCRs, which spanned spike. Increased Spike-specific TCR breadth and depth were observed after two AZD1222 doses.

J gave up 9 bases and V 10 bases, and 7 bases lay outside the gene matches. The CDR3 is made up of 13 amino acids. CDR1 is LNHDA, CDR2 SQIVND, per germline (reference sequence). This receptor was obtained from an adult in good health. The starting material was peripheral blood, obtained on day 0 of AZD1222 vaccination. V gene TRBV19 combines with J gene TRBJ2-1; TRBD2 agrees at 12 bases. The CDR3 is CATRELAGGEQFF. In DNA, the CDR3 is TGTGCCACTCGGGAACTAGCGGGAGGTGAGCAGTTCTTC. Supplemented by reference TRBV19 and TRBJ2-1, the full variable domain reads DGGITQSPKYLFRKEGQNVTLSCEQNLNHDAMYWYRQDPGQGLRLIYYSQIVNDFQKGDIAEGYSVSREKKESFPLTVTSAQKNPTAFYLCATRELAGGEQFFGPGTRLTVL.